Below, one T cell receptor (beta chain) is given with its context. This entry is derived from a study of cytomegalovirus exposure and HLA in healthy donors. PCR was performed using 60 Vbeta and 13 Jbeta primers. Assay used: immunoSEQ multiplex PCR; TCRdb lists only in-frame clones, some missing. The table records approximately 150,000 clones, around 80% of them present only once. The specimen sequenced was PBMCs. The clonotype originates from a woman aged 25 to 45 in good health and CMV-seropositive.

CDR3 residues: CASSFGQYTGELFF. The CDR3, as DNA: TGTGCCAGCAGCTTCGGACAGTACACCGGGGAGCTGTTTTTT. This chain links TRBV5-5 with TRBJ2-2; possibly TRBD1 for D (6 bases). The CDR3 totals 14 residues. Germline V gene lookup returns CDR1 SGHKS and CDR2 YYEKEE (reference sequence). V lost 2 bases, J lost 3 bases, and 8 bases lay in between.